Listed here are 32 T cell receptor beta chains from one sample, sequenced in a study of blood T cell repertoires in COVID-19. TCRdb's table, derived via immunoSEQ multiplex PCR, lists solely in-frame clones and lacks some. There are approximately 240,000 clones in the sample; 70% to 85% occur only once, and about 4% lies in the top ten. The sequenced sample was peripheral blood. Every receptor here comes from a woman in her 40s with active or convalescent COVID-19.

CDR3 sequence: CASSSTGGGGSPLHF. The CDR3 DNA reads TGTGCCAGCAGCTCGACAGGGGGCGGCGGTTCACCCCTCCACTTT. The gene calls are TRBV7-2 and TRBJ1-6; TRBD1 matches 10 bases. The trim removed 4 bases at V and 9 bases at J, leaving 6 bases unmatched. Germline CDR1 reads SGHTA; CDR2 reads FQGNSA. This CDR3 spans 15 amino acids.

The V call is TRBV6-5, the J call TRBJ1-4, with D tentatively TRBD1 (6 bases). CDR1 is MNHEY, CDR2 SVGAGI, per germline. This CDR3 contains 15 residues. V shed 0 bases and J shed 7 bases, with 12 bases lying between them. CDR3 protein: CASSYSGAGREKLFF. The CDR3 DNA is TGTGCCAGCAGTTACTCGGGGGCAGGCCGTGAAAAACTGTTTTTT.

The rearrangement uses TRBV15 and TRBJ1-2, with D possibly TRBD1 on 5 matching bases. CDR3 length: 13 residues. The germline gives CDR1 LNHNV, CDR2 YYDKDF (reference sequence). Trimming took off 2 bases at V and 8 bases at J, with 12 bases between the two ends. CDR3 in DNA: TGTGCCACCAGCAGAAACAGCAGGGAAGGCTACACCTTC. Encoded protein: CATSRNSREGYTF.

This chain connects TRBV5-1 to TRBJ2-1, with 13 bases lining up with TRBD2. The CDR3 covers 16 residues. The ends lost 4 bases at V and 4 bases at J; junction bases unmatched: 5. Germline CDR1 reads SGHRS; CDR2 reads YFSETQ. For the CDR3, the DNA is TGCGCCAGCAGCCGTACGACTAGCGGGGGGTACAATGAGCAGTTCTTC. As protein: CASSRTTSGGYNEQFF.

The J gene is TRBJ1-2, the V gene TRBV21-1; the D call TRBD1 from the table was never checked on the DNA. TRBV21-1 is flagged as a pseudogene. CDR3 size: 14 residues. CDR3 amino acids: CASSKGGQGKGYTF. The CDR3 DNA reads TGTGCCAGCAGCAAAGGCGGACAGGGTAAGGGCTACACCTTC.

The table lists this clone with a few counts. V usage is TRBV28 and J usage is TRBJ1-2, with D possibly matching TRBD1 (5 bases). Germline values: CDR1 MDHEN, CDR2 SYDVKM. Trimming removed 2 bases from V and 8 bases from J, with 21 bases in between. This CDR3 region has 16 residues. The CDR3 protein is CASSLRGWAGGIGYTF. CDR3 nucleotides: TGTGCCAGCAGTTTAAGGGGCTGGGCGGGGGGTATCGGCTACACCTTC.

The chain couples TRBV27 to TRBJ2-2; 8 nucleotides align to TRBD1. Losses at the gene ends were 2 bases for V and 6 bases for J; bases not matched to a gene: 5. Per germline, CDR1 MNHEY and CDR2 SMNVEV (reference sequence). The CDR3 runs 15 residues. The chain's CDR3 is CASSLKYRGAGELFF. The CDR3 nucleotides are TGTGCCAGCAGTTTAAAATACAGGGGGGCCGGGGAGCTGTTTTTT.

This clone has just one count. The chain has TRBV11-2 and TRBJ2-1, with unresolved D. The V gene's germline CDR1 is SGHAT and CDR2 FQNNGV. This CDR3 comprises 12 residues. The germline V and J ends were trimmed by 4 bases and 9 bases, with 10 bases remaining between them. The CDR3 sequence: CASSSRSGEQFF. CDR3 nucleotide sequence: TGTGCCAGCAGCTCTCGTAGTGGTGAGCAGTTCTTC.

V and J are TRBV5-5 and TRBJ2-5; 11 bases map to TRBD1. V lost 1 base, J lost 4 bases, and 3 bases stayed unmatched. CDR1 and CDR2 from the germline V gene are SGHKS and YYEKEE (reference sequence). The CDR3 totals 15 residues. CDR3 in amino acids: CASSLWDRGGETQYF. The CDR3 DNA reads TGTGCCAGCAGCTTGTGGGACAGGGGGGGAGAGACCCAGTACTTC.

The chain employs TRBV3-1 (or the pseudogene TRBV3-2) and TRBJ1-3, with 7 bases aligning to TRBD1. The CDR3 spans 15 residues. Unmatched junction bases numbered 10, after V lost 4 bases and J lost 7 bases. CDR1 is LGHDT, CDR2 YNNKEL, per germline (reference sequence). CDR3 DNA: TGTGCCAGCAGCCCCACCGGACAGGCGGCGAACACCATATATTTT. Translation gives CASSPTGQAANTIYF.

V is TRBV6-1 and J is TRBJ2-3, with D uncertain. This CDR3 has 14 amino acids. The germline V gene has CDR1 MNHNS and CDR2 SASEGT. V shed 3 bases and J shed 0 bases, with 7 bases lying between them. The CDR3 DNA follows: TGTGCCAGCAGTGACGGGTTTAGCACAGATACGCAGTATTTT. This codes for CASSDGFSTDTQYF.

Only one count was recorded for this clone. CDR3 coding DNA: TGTGCCAGCAGCTGGACAGGAAGGAATTCACCCCTCCACTTT. Encoded protein: CASSWTGRNSPLHF. The gene calls are TRBV5-7 and TRBJ1-6, with 7 bases fitting TRBD1. TRBV5-7 falls under the ORF class, with uncertain function. Trimming removed 3 bases from V and 7 bases from J; junction bases left unmatched: 4. The CDR3 length is 14 residues.

The chain couples TRBV3-1 (or the pseudogene TRBV3-2) to TRBJ2-1; D remains unclear. CDR1 is LGHDT and CDR2 is YNNKEL in the germline V gene (reference sequence). V was trimmed by 5 bases and J by 13 bases, leaving 18 bases between them. CDR3 length: 13 amino acids. The CDR3 bases are TGTGCCAGCAGCGAAACCTCGCGGAAAGGTCAGTTCTTC. Amino acids: CASSETSRKGQFF.

The chain carries TRBV19 and TRBJ1-5, with TRBD1 as a possible D gene (6 bases). Germline CDR1 and CDR2: LNHDA and SQIVND (reference sequence). With 2 bases removed from V and 6 bases from J, the gap between germline ends came to 14 bases. The CDR3 is 15 residues long. The CDR3 spells CASSITQGTTQPQHF. CDR3 DNA: TGTGCCAGTAGTATAACACAGGGAACGACTCAGCCCCAGCATTTT.

The V call is TRBV12-3 or TRBV12-4, the J call TRBJ1-2; 9 bases match TRBD1. The ends lost 5 bases at V and 10 bases at J; junction bases unmatched: 8. The CDR3 has 13 amino acids. This CDR3 is CASSRRDRALYTF. Written as DNA, the CDR3 is TGTGCCAGCAGTCGCCGGGACAGGGCCCTCTACACCTTC.

The chain links TRBV25-1 to TRBJ1-3; no clear D gene. The CDR3 has 16 amino acids. Deletions cut 1 base from V and 4 bases from J, with 14 bases between. Germline CDR1 MGHDK, CDR2 SYGVNS. CDR3 DNA sequence: TGTGCCAGCAGTGAATCCGCCAGGCTTATAGGAAACACCATATATTTT. It yields the protein CASSESARLIGNTIYF.

The V gene is TRBV5-1, the J gene TRBJ2-3; 10 nucleotides agree with TRBD2. The CDR3 runs 15 residues. From germline, CDR1 is SGHRS and CDR2 YFSETQ. V trimming: 3 bases; J trimming: 2 bases; junction bases outside the gene matches: 3. CDR3 amino acids: CASSSLAGSTDTQYF. The CDR3 DNA sequence: TGCGCCAGCAGCTCACTAGCGGGGTCCACAGATACGCAGTATTTT.

This chain joins TRBV7-3 and TRBJ2-1; possibly TRBD2 for D (5 bases). V was shortened by 4 bases and J by 2 bases, with 12 bases between the two germline ends. CDR1 is SGHTA and CDR2 is FQGTGA in the germline V gene. The CDR3 runs 15 residues. This CDR3 is CASSSLTGTYNEQFF. CDR3 nucleotides: TGTGCCAGCAGCTCTTTGACGGGGACCTACAATGAGCAGTTCTTC.

V usage is TRBV28 and J usage is TRBJ1-5, with D perhaps matching TRBD1 (6 bases). The CDR3 is 15 amino acids. Germline CDR1 MDHEN, CDR2 SYDVKM. The V end was cut by 6 bases, the J end by 6 bases, with 18 bases between. The CDR3 DNA reads as TGTGCCAGCAGAAACGCAGGGGAAATAAGTCAGCCCCAGCATTTT. It yields the protein CASRNAGEISQPQHF.

To note about this clone: An end of the junction differs from the germline gene, which may be a read error. The J gene is TRBJ1-5, the V gene TRBV10-3, with a tentative D call TRBD1 (6 bases). Germline V gene lookup returns CDR1 ENHRY and CDR2 SYGVKD. This CDR3 contains 13 residues. The CDR3 reads CAISKSGDQPQHF. In DNA, the CDR3 is TGTGCCATCAGTAAGTCAGGGGATCAGCCCCAGCATTTT.

The chain employs TRBV10-3 and TRBJ2-7; perhaps TRBD1 as D (6 bases). The germline CDR1 and CDR2 sequences are ENHRY and SYGVKD. V lost 3 bases and J lost 4, with 7 bases in between. The CDR3 covers 12 residues. The CDR3 DNA is TGTGCCATCAGTGACCAGGGGTACGAGCAGTACTTC. As protein: CAISDQGYEQYF.

This clone occurred a few times. This chain uses TRBV29-1 with TRBJ1-1; D is unclear. The CDR3 has 10 amino acids. Between the trimmed V and J ends, which lost 4 bases and 7 bases, there was a span of 7 bases. Germline V gene data show CDR1 as SQVTM and CDR2 as ANQGSEA. CDR3 bases: TGCAGCGTTGGAGCCTATGAAGCTTTCTTT. Translation: CSVGAYEAFF.

This clone appeared once. The CDR3 sequence is CASSYSMDRVSPLHF. As DNA, the CDR3 is TGTGCCAGCAGTTACTCGATGGACAGGGTCTCACCCCTCCACTTT. This chain connects TRBV6-6 to TRBJ1-6; TRBD1 matches 8 bases. CDR3 length equals 15 residues. The junction had 5 bases not matched to a gene; V was cut back by 0 bases and J by 10 bases. Germline CDR1 reads MNHNY; CDR2 reads SVGAGI (reference sequence).

The CDR3 loop reads CASSPVGARQPQHF. DNA of the CDR3: TGTGCCAGCAGCCCGGTAGGGGCAAGACAGCCCCAGCATTTT. The genes are TRBV5-5 and TRBJ1-5; D perhaps matches TRBD1 (5 bases). The CDR3 consists of 14 residues. V was clipped by 4 bases and J by 7 bases, with 15 bases between them. Germline CDR1 reads SGHKS; CDR2 reads YYEKEE (reference sequence).

The J gene is TRBJ2-5, the V gene TRBV4-1; 11 bases line up with TRBD2. J was trimmed by 0 bases and V by 3 bases; bases with no gene match: 6. Germline lookup yields CDR1 MGHRA and CDR2 YSYEKL. This CDR3 is built from 17 residues. In DNA form, the CDR3 reads TGCGCCAGCAGCCAGGCTAGCGGGGGGCCGTACCAAGAGACCCAGTACTTC. Translated: CASSQASGGPYQETQYF.

The chain couples TRBV5-1 to TRBJ2-3; 12 bases fit TRBD2. J gave up 2 bases and V 2 bases, and 6 bases lay outside the gene matches. This CDR3 contains 17 residues. Germline V gene lookup returns CDR1 SGHRS and CDR2 YFSETQ. For the CDR3, the DNA is TGCGCCAGCAGCTTTCTAGCGGGGGGGCCTTCCACAGATACGCAGTATTTT. Translating gives CASSFLAGGPSTDTQYF.

This chain links TRBV9 with TRBJ2-5, with D perhaps TRBD2 (5 bases). Germline V lookup: CDR1 SGDLS, CDR2 YYNGEE. With 1 base removed from V and 2 bases from J, the gap between germline ends came to 9 bases. The CDR3 runs to 14 residues. CDR3 in DNA: TGTGCCAGCAGCGTAAGTCCGGGGCAAGAGACCCAGTACTTC. Its translation is CASSVSPGQETQYF.

J is TRBJ1-5 and V is TRBV6-1; 7 nucleotides line up with TRBD1. Germline-derived CDR1 and CDR2 are MNHNS and SASEGT. The CDR3 covers 15 residues. With V trimmed by 2 bases and J by 2 bases, 3 bases remained unmatched. CDR3 coding DNA: TGTGCCAGCAGTGAACTCACAGGGGGCAATCAGCCCCAGCATTTT. Translation: CASSELTGGNQPQHF.

The chain is built from TRBV27 and TRBJ1-2, with TRBD1 identical over 9 bases. The J segment lost 6 bases and the V segment lost 2 bases, leaving 7 bases of the junction unmatched. The CDR3 length is 15 residues. Germline assignment: CDR1 MNHEY and CDR2 SMNVEV (reference sequence). The CDR3 protein is CASSLMGQGRNGYTF. As DNA, the CDR3 is TGTGCCAGCAGTTTAATGGGACAGGGCAGAAATGGCTACACCTTC.

The chain carries TRBV7-3 and TRBJ1-2; 7 bases fit TRBD1. This CDR3 has 14 amino acids. Trimming cost V 2 bases and J 8 bases; bases outside gene matches: 8. Looked up from germline, CDR1 is SGHTA and CDR2 is FQGTGA. CDR3 loop: CASSLVKGAEGYTF. CDR3 sequence (DNA): TGTGCCAGCAGCTTAGTAAAGGGGGCGGAGGGCTACACCTTC.

The chain has TRBV18 and TRBJ2-3; 8 nucleotides agree with TRBD1. Germline CDR1 and CDR2: KGHSH and LQKENI. V lost 1 base to trimming and J lost 7 bases; unmatched junction nucleotides: 16. This CDR3 region has 18 residues. The CDR3 nucleotides read TGTGCCAGCTCACCACTGGGACCAGGTGGGCAGGGGGCCAATACGCAGTATTTT. Translating gives CASSPLGPGGQGANTQYF.

In its sample, this clone was seen once. The chain uses TRBV6-1 and TRBJ2-5; 7 bases are a match to TRBD2. J lost 5 bases, V lost 2 bases, and 14 bases had no gene match. Germline assignment: CDR1 MNHNS and CDR2 SASEGT. The CDR3 spans 17 residues. The CDR3 reads CASSEPRLASSVETQYF. CDR3 DNA sequence: TGTGCCAGCAGTGAACCCCGACTAGCCTCATCCGTGGAGACCCAGTACTTC.